Listed below are T cell receptor beta chains from one sample, sequenced in a study of shared clonotypes between healthy human individuals. Assay used: immunoSEQ multiplex PCR; TCRdb lists only in-frame clones, some missing. The repertoire has hundreds of thousands of clones, roughly 70% of them found once; the top ten carry over 1.5%. Sequenced: memory CD4+ T cells sorted from blood. Every receptor here comes from a woman younger than 45 in good health. Both conserved end residues are part of each CDR3. The D gene is left open where the match is weak.

CASSLDRGAVF	TRBV5-6	.	TRBJ2-2
CASSEGTTDTQYF	TRBV2	.	TRBJ2-3
CASSQQGERGYTF	TRBV6-6	TRBD1	TRBJ1-2
CASSRTSGDYNEQFF	TRBV5-4	TRBD2	TRBJ2-1
CATLNSATDTQYF	TRBV15	.	TRBJ2-3
CASRRDRVWLAGVNEQFF	TRBV10-2	.	TRBJ2-1
CASSEPTGGVINEKLFF	TRBV25-1	TRBD1	TRBJ1-4
CASSDLQGSGELFF	TRBV6-4	.	TRBJ2-2
CASSQDQRAVVTDTQYF	TRBV14	.	TRBJ2-3
CASSYTGNSNQPQHF	TRBV19	.	TRBJ1-5
CAWSLGLASNTGELFF	TRBV30	TRBD2	TRBJ2-2
CASSVEAGQSTDTQYF	TRBV9	.	TRBJ2-3
CASSPRDRATEAFF	TRBV7-3	TRBD1	TRBJ1-1
CASSVGTGVTFEQYF	TRBV6-1	TRBD1	TRBJ2-7
CASSIPTGADTQYF	TRBV5-1	.	TRBJ2-3
CASSLGLAGIGNEQFF	TRBV7-6	TRBD2	TRBJ2-1
CASSLGGGNEAFF	TRBV11-2	.	TRBJ1-1
CASSLQGFGQPQHF	TRBV7-6	.	TRBJ1-5
CASSLSWDEQYF	TRBV7-8	.	TRBJ2-7
CAYLIAGGRETQYF	TRBV30	TRBD2	TRBJ2-5
CASSPQGQNDPNGYTF	TRBV9	TRBD1	TRBJ1-2
CASSDSTPGKYNEQFF	TRBV6-4	.	TRBJ2-1
CASRHEQGWSNQETQYF	TRBV11-2	.	TRBJ2-5
CAWSRGHHNYGYTF	TRBV30	.	TRBJ1-2
CASSFQSGTEAFF	TRBV7-9	.	TRBJ1-1
CASRGGALNEQFF	TRBV28	.	TRBJ2-1
CSLRLGEKLFF	TRBV29-1	.	TRBJ1-4
CASSGQGATEAFF	TRBV6-1	TRBD1	TRBJ1-1
CASTYSGSRYEQYF	TRBV28	TRBD2	.
CASSLVGSSYEQYF	TRBV11-2	.	TRBJ2-7
CASSGGLTGISEQYF	TRBV7-2	TRBD1	TRBJ2-7
CASSIGHDDQPQHF	TRBV19	.	TRBJ1-5
CASRSGQGGNQPQHF	TRBV28	TRBD1	TRBJ1-5
CASSQDSNQPQHF	TRBV2	.	TRBJ1-5
CASSTPATSDSTDTQYF	TRBV11-2	TRBD2	TRBJ2-3
CASSQDNSDSYYQPQHF	TRBV4-1	.	TRBJ1-5
CASSFGWGAPAILNF	TRBV5-6	.	TRBJ2-7
CAGSTRDTGELFF	TRBV6-1	.	TRBJ2-2
CATSRDRGQGYNEQFF	TRBV15	TRBD1	TRBJ2-1
CASSLDPGTPTYNEQFF	TRBV5-1	.	TRBJ2-1
CATSRDRGSRNIQYF	TRBV15	.	TRBJ2-4
CASSSNYIPDLVF	TRBV28	.	TRBJ2-7
CASSLDEDTQYF	TRBV5-4	.	TRBJ2-3
CASTQDGYTEAFF	TRBV19	.	TRBJ1-1
CASRGQRYSNQPQHF	TRBV6-1	TRBD1	TRBJ1-5
CTSSQNIRNTEAFF	TRBV1	.	TRBJ1-1
CASSLGGRSLDTQYF	TRBV7-2	TRBD2	TRBJ2-3
CSGLRGNTEAFF	TRBV29-1	.	TRBJ1-1
CASSWGQGTLASPREQYF	TRBV11-2	TRBD1	TRBJ2-7
CSEPWEQTYEQYF	TRBV29-1	.	TRBJ2-7
CASRPGPSYEQYF	TRBV5-1	.	TRBJ2-7
CASSESPEIYGYTF	TRBV10-2	.	TRBJ1-2
CASRLLIDSYEQYF	TRBV5-1	.	TRBJ2-7
CASSLGRRRANTEAFF	TRBV7-9	.	TRBJ1-1
CASSGQGAQAFF	TRBV2	TRBD1	TRBJ1-1